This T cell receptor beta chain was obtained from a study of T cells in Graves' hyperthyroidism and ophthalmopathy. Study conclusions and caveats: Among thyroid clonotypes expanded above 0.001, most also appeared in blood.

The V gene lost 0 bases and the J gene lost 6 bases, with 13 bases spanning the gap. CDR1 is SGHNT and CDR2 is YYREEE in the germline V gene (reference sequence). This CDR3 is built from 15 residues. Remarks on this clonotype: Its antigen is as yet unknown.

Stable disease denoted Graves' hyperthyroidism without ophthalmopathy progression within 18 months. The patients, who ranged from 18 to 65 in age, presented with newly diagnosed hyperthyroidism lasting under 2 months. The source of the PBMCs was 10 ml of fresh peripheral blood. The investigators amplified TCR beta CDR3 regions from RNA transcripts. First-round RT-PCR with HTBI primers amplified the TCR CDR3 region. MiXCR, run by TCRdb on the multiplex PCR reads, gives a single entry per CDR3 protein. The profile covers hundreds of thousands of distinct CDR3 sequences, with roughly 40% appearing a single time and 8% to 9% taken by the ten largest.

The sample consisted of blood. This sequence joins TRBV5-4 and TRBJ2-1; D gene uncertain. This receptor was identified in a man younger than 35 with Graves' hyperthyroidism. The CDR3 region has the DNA TGTGCCAGCAGCTTGGGACTCGGTCGTGTCAATGAGCAGTTCTTC. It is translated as CASSLGLGRVNEQFF.